The clone carrying this T cell receptor (beta chain) was counted a few times. Its target is unknown. The CDR3 runs to 17 residues. Germline lookup yields CDR1 DFQATT and CDR2 SNEGSKA (reference sequence). Trimming at V came to 0 bases and at J to 1 base, leaving 10 bases not matched to a gene. These data come from a study of CD8 T cells in ankylosing spondylitis. Study findings and constraints: Significant enrichment of disease-linked clones was reported in matched ankylosing spondylitis synovial fluid. What appeared characteristic of ankylosing spondylitis blood was a TCR beta motif of several highly homologous variants.

Generation of TCR beta libraries employed quantitative 5'-RACE incorporating molecular barcodes. TCRdb fed the 5' RACE reads into MiXCR, producing one record per CDR3 protein. Here the sample spans over 700,000 distinct CDR3 sequences, about 20% being singletons. Sequences were obtained from blood, either unsorted or a sorted T cell fraction (not recorded which). The rearrangement uses TRBV20-1 and TRBJ2-3, with TRBD2 identical over 7 bases. This clonotype originated in a male donor with ankylosing spondylitis. CDR3 nucleotides: TGCAGTGCTAGAGACAGCGGGGCGCCTTACCGCACAGATACGCAGTATTTT. Translated: CSARDSGAPYRTDTQYF.